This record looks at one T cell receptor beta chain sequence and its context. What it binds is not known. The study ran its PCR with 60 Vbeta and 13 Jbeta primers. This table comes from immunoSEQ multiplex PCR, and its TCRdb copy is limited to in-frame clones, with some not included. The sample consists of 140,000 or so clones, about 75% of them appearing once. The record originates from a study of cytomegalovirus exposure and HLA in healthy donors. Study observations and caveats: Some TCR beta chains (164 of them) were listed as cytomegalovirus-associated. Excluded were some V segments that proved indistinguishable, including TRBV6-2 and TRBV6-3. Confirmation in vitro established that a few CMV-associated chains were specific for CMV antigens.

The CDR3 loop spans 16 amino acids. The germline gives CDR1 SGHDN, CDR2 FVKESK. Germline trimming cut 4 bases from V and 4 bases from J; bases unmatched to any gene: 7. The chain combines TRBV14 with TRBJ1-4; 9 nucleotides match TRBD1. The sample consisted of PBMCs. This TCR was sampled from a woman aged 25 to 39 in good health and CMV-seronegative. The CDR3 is CASSRRRTGVNEKLFF. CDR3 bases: TGTGCCAGCAGCCGCAGAAGGACAGGGGTTAATGAAAAACTGTTTTTT.